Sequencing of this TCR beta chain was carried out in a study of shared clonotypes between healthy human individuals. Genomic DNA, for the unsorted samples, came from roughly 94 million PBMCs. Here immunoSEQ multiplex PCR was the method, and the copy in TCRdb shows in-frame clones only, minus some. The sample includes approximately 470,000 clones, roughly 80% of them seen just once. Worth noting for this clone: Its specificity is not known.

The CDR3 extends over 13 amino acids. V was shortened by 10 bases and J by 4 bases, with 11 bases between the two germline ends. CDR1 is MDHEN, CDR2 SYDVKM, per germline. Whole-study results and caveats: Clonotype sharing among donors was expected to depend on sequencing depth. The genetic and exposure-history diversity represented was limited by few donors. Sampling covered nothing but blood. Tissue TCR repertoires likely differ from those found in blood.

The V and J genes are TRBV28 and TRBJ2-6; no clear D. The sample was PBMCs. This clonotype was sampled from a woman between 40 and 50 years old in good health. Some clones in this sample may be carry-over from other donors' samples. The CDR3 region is CATGRTGANVLTF. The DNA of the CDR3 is TGTGCCACAGGAAGGACCGGGGCCAACGTCCTGACTTTC.